The T cell receptor beta chain under discussion was sequenced for a study of breast tumors, draining lymph nodes, adjacent tissues. General study points: Tumors had less TCR diversity than lymph nodes, more than nontumor tissue. Compared with basal-like, luminal-like tumors shared significantly more repertoire with nontumor tissue.

The CDR3 length is 14 residues. V lost 1 base and J lost 3; bases outside the gene matches: 2. Germline-derived CDR1 and CDR2 are LGHNA and YSLEER. This clonotype appeared many times. The antigen is undetermined. Using its own MiXCR run on the multiplex PCR reads, TCRdb lists one record per CDR3 protein. The table includes tens of thousands of distinct CDR3 sequences, 36% detected once. The V gene is TRBV4-3, the J gene TRBJ1-2, with 7 bases fitting TRBD1. The sample comprised breast tumor tissue. The TCR originated in a female donor with breast cancer. Some clones in this sample may be carry-over from other donors' samples. CDR3: CASSQVGQHYGYTF. The CDR3 DNA is TGCGCCAGCAGCCAAGTGGGACAGCACTATGGCTACACCTTC.